Listed below are T cell receptor beta chains from one sample, sequenced in a study of T cell responses to AZD1222 COVID-19 vaccine. Clones were sequenced by immunoSEQ multiplex PCR, and TCRdb holds only the in-frame ones, with some missing. The sample contains tens of thousands of clones, 89% of which appear only once. Specimen: peripheral blood, collected 28 days after the second AZD1222 dose. The source is an adult who received the AZD1222 COVID-19 vaccine. The CDR3 runs from the conserved cysteine through the conserved F or W. D genes are given only for firm matches. Expanded clones are given a class, and other clones once, few, many or no size at all.

TRBJ2-3 TRBV19 . . 14 CASTPDGSTDTQYF TGTGCCAGTACTCCAGATGGGAGCACAGATACGCAGTATTTT
TRBJ1-2 TRBV19 few . 13 CASRAGLNYGYTF TGTGCCAGTAGGGCGGGACTTAACTATGGCTACACCTTC
TRBJ2-7 TRBV2 few . 14 CASRTRDNSYEQYF TGTGCCAGCAGGACCCGGGACAACTCCTACGAGCAGTACTTC
TRBJ1-1 TRBV5-1 . . 14 CASSLSGGVTEAFF TGCGCCAGCAGCTTGAGTGGAGGGGTCACTGAAGCTTTCTTT
TRBJ1-5 TRBV28 . TRBD1 15 CASRQGDRAGQPQHF TGTGCCAGCCGCCAGGGGGACAGGGCGGGTCAGCCCCAGCATTTT
TRBJ1-1 TRBV29-1 . . 14 CSDYRVGKNTEAFF TGCAGCGACTACAGGGTTGGAAAGAACACTGAAGCTTTCTTT
TRBJ1-2 TRBV6-1 . . 12 CASIDILGGYTF TGTGCCAGCATCGATATTCTCGGTGGCTACACCTTC
TRBJ1-1 TRBV6-4 . TRBD1 14 CASRLTGMNTEAFF TGTGCCAGCAGGCTGACAGGGATGAACACTGAAGCTTTCTTT
TRBJ2-3 TRBV7-8 . . 11 CASSRTDTQYF TGTGCCAGCAGCCGCACAGATACGCAGTATTTT
TRBJ2-5 TRBV28 . TRBD2 17 CASSPTGLAGFEETQYF TGTGCCAGCAGTCCTACTGGACTAGCGGGGTTTGAAGAGACCCAGTACTTC
TRBJ1-4 TRBV19 . . 13 CASREGMDEKLFF TGTGCCAGTAGGGAAGGGATGGATGAAAAACTGTTTTTT
TRBJ1-2 TRBV9 . TRBD1 15 CASSVGTGGHYGYTF TGTGCCAGCAGCGTAGGGACAGGGGGGCACTATGGCTACACCTTC
TRBJ1-2 TRBV28 . TRBD1 13 CASRGQTNYGYTF TGTGCCAGCCGGGGACAGACCAACTATGGCTACACCTTC
TRBJ1-1 TRBV9 . . 13 CASSDQGKTEAFF TGTGCCAGCAGTGATCAGGGAAAGACTGAAGCTTTCTTT
TRBJ1-5 TRBV19 . . 12 CASVVGNQPQHF TGTGCCAGTGTTGTAGGCAATCAGCCCCAGCATTTT
TRBJ2-3 TRBV11-1 . . 16 CASSLIRDSYTDTQYF TGTGCCAGCAGCTTAATTCGGGACTCGTACACAGATACGCAGTATTTT
TRBJ2-1 TRBV15 once . 16 CATSLIQGPAYYEQFF TGTGCCACCAGCCTAATTCAGGGGCCTGCCTACTATGAGCAGTTCTTC
TRBJ2-3 TRBV6-5 . TRBD2 15 CASSLLGGSGDTQYF TGTGCCAGCAGTCTCCTCGGCGGGAGTGGAGATACGCAGTATTTT
TRBJ2-5 TRBV24-1 . . 12 CASTGSQGTQYF TGTGCCTCCACAGGATCTCAAGGGACCCAGTACTTC
TRBJ2-2 TRBV19 . . 14 CASSNPGTTGELFF TGTGCCAGTAGTAACCCCGGGACCACCGGGGAGCTGTTTTTT
TRBJ2-3 TRBV7-8 . . 15 CASGAWTSSTDTQYF TGTGCCAGCGGCGCCTGGACAAGTAGCACAGATACGCAGTATTTT
TRBJ2-7 TRBV6-5 . . 12 CASRSQSHEQYF TGTGCCAGCAGATCTCAGAGCCACGAGCAGTACTTC
TRBJ2-5 TRBV14 . TRBD2 18 CASSPLIGRGTWKETQYF TGTGCCAGCAGCCCTCTGATTGGGAGGGGCACATGGAAGGAGACCCAGTACTTC
TRBJ1-5 TRBV30 . . 15 CAWSSNRYSNQPQHF TGTGCCTGGAGTTCGAACAGATATAGCAATCAGCCCCAGCATTTT
TRBJ2-7 TRBV29-1 . . 15 CSAVEAGTHPYEQYF TGCAGCGCTGTTGAGGCAGGTACGCATCCCTACGAGCAGTACTTC
TRBJ2-1 TRBV7-9 once TRBD2 16 CASSLAGTSLYNEQFF TGTGCCAGCAGCTTAGCCGGGACTAGCTTATACAATGAGCAGTTCTTC
TRBJ2-2 TRBV24-1 few TRBD1 16 CATRGQGPANTGELFF TGTGCCACCAGAGGACAGGGACCCGCGAACACCGGGGAGCTGTTTTTT
TRBJ2-7 TRBV9 . . 14 CASSPEGYSYEQYF TGTGCCAGCAGCCCTGAGGGATACTCCTACGAGCAGTACTTC
TRBJ1-1 TRBV7-8 . . 14 CASSLGRNLPEAFF TGTGCCAGCAGCTTGGGCCGAAACCTACCCGAAGCTTTCTTT
TRBJ2-1 TRBV5-1 once . 13 CASSLVGGYEQFF TGCGCCAGCAGCTTGGTGGGGGGTTATGAGCAGTTCTTC
TRBJ2-1 TRBV11-3 . TRBD1 15 CASSAWTGETNEQFF TGTGCCAGCAGCGCGTGGACAGGTGAGACCAATGAGCAGTTCTTC
TRBJ2-2 TRBV27 . TRBD1 15 CASRPGQVATGELFF TGTGCCAGCCGCCCGGGACAGGTGGCCACCGGGGAGCTGTTTTTT
TRBJ1-2 TRBV6-1 . . 14 CASSEGWVEYGYTF TGTGCCAGCAGTGAAGGTTGGGTGGAGTATGGCTACACCTTC
TRBJ2-2 TRBV9 . TRBD2 16 CASSIAGARNTGELFF TGTGCCAGCAGCATAGCGGGGGCCAGGAACACCGGGGAGCTGTTTTTT
TRBJ1-1 TRBV14 . . 14 CASSQGFADTEAFF TGTGCCAGCAGCCAAGGATTTGCAGACACTGAAGCTTTCTTT
TRBJ2-5 TRBV4-1 . . 15 CASSQDMAGRETQYF TGCGCCAGCAGCCAAGATATGGCGGGCAGAGAGACCCAGTACTTC
TRBJ1-2 TRBV7-9 . . 17 CASSLVRAAFRVGGYTF TGTGCCAGCAGCTTAGTGCGGGCCGCATTCAGGGTTGGCGGCTACACCTTC
TRBJ1-5 TRBV27 . . 15 CASRLGSLSNQPQHF TGTGCCAGCAGATTGGGGTCGCTTAGCAATCAGCCCCAGCATTTT
TRBJ1-3 TRBV7-9 . TRBD1 14 CASSPGGAGNTIYF TGTGCCAGCAGCCCAGGGGGCGCTGGAAACACCATATATTTT
TRBJ2-3 TRBV7-9 . . 16 CASSLFIGLGTDTQYF TGTGCCAGCAGCTTATTTATAGGACTGGGCACAGATACGCAGTATTTT
TRBJ1-6 TRBV6-1 . . 13 CASSELEGSPLHF TGTGCCAGCAGTGAATTAGAGGGATCACCCCTCCACTTT
TRBJ2-7 TRBV3-1/TRBV3-2 . . 12 CASSRQDHEQYF TGTGCCAGCAGCCGACAGGACCACGAGCAGTACTTC
TRBJ2-2 TRBV5-6 . . 13 CASNRMGTGELFF TGTGCCAGCAACCGGATGGGGACCGGGGAGCTGTTTTTT
TRBJ2-3 TRBV29-1 . . 12 CSVALSADTQYF TGCAGCGTCGCATTGAGCGCAGATACGCAGTATTTT
TRBJ2-1 TRBV5-1 . TRBD2 16 CASSGGTSGRGDEQFF TGCGCCAGCAGCGGTGGGACTAGCGGGAGGGGGGATGAGCAGTTCTTC
TRBJ2-1 TRBV11-2 . TRBD2 16 CASSQRLADSYNEQFF TGTGCCAGCAGCCAACGACTAGCGGACTCCTACAATGAGCAGTTCTTC
TRBJ1-1 TRBV30 . . 13 CAWSAGVNTEAFF TGTGCCTGGAGTGCAGGGGTGAACACTGAAGCTTTCTTT
TRBJ2-2 TRBV20-1 few TRBD1 15 CSASQGVSDTGELFF TGCAGTGCTAGTCAGGGGGTTTCGGACACCGGGGAGCTGTTTTTT
TRBJ1-5 TRBV10-3 . . 13 CAINSEINQPQHF TGTGCCATCAACAGCGAAATCAATCAGCCCCAGCATTTT
TRBJ1-2 TRBV5-1 few . 15 CASSPGDGGNYGYTF TGCGCCAGCAGCCCCGGTGACGGGGGGAACTATGGCTACACCTTC
TRBJ1-1 TRBV7-8 . . 13 CASSDRLFRRAFF TGTGCCAGCAGCGACAGGCTATTTCGACGGGCTTTCTTT
TRBJ1-1 TRBV19 . . 12 CASSWPNTEAFF TGTGCCAGTAGCTGGCCGAACACTGAAGCTTTCTTT
TRBJ1-6 TRBV3-1/TRBV3-2 . . 14 CASGMELYNSPLHF TGTGCCAGCGGTATGGAGCTCTATAATTCACCCCTCCACTTT
TRBJ2-7 TRBV7-9 . . 16 CASSLPNGSYWYEQYF TGTGCCAGCAGCCTACCGAACGGGTCCTACTGGTACGAGCAGTACTTC
TRBJ2-7 TRBV6-5 . . 13 CASSYAQWYEQYF TGTGCCAGCAGTTACGCCCAGTGGTACGAGCAGTACTTC